The clone carrying this T cell receptor beta chain was recorded a few times. Germline CDR1 is MGHDK and CDR2 is SYGVNS. Trimming at V came to 1 base and at J to 2 bases, leaving 8 bases not matched to a gene. The CDR3 spans 17 residues. This table comes from immunoSEQ multiplex PCR, and its TCRdb copy is limited to in-frame clones, with some not included. This table has 150,000 or so clones, 60% to 80% appearing once. This record comes from a study of blood T cell repertoires in COVID-19. The receptor's source is a woman aged 50 to 60 who had recovered from COVID-19. The J gene is TRBJ1-5, the V gene TRBV25-1; 7 bases line up with TRBD1. Sequencing was performed on PBMCs or T cells enriched from blood (not recorded which). The chain's CDR3 is CASSESGTAKGNQPQHF. CDR3 nucleotides: TGTGCCAGCAGTGAATCCGGGACAGCAAAGGGCAATCAGCCCCAGCATTTT.